One and the same sample provided the 27 T cell receptor beta chains below, sequenced in a study of T cell repertoires in cytomegalovirus infection. TCRdb ran MiXCR on the reads and lists one entry per CDR3 protein. The table has approximately 260,000 distinct CDR3 sequences, 20% to 25% seen once. Their cognate antigens are unknown. The source was cultured PBMCs, collected from culture after CMV antigen stimulation. The receptor set was obtained from a human donor in good health (CMV status not recorded). Some clones in this sample may be carry-over from other donors' samples.

The CDR3 sequence is CASRPRDSWDQPQHF. In DNA, the CDR3 is TGTGCCAGCAGACCCCGGGATTCGTGGGATCAGCCCCAGCATTTT. The V call is TRBV12-3 or TRBV12-4, the J call TRBJ1-5; D is uncertain. Between the trimmed V and J ends, which lost 6 bases and 5 bases, there was a span of 17 bases. The CDR3 length is 15 residues.

This clonotype was counted at least ten times. The chain couples TRBV12-3 or TRBV12-4 to TRBJ2-7; TRBD1 or TRBD2 may be the D gene (5 bases each). The CDR3 is made up of 15 amino acids. Deletions cut 3 bases from V and 6 bases from J, with 18 bases between. DNA of the CDR3: TGTGCCAGCAGTTTTCCGGGTGGGGGTCGGGCCGAGCAGTACTTC. It translates to CASSFPGGGRAEQYF.

This clonotype was seen ten or more times. This chain links TRBV4-1 with TRBJ1-1; possible D gene TRBD1, 5 bases. CDR1 and CDR2 (germline): MGHRA, YSYEKL. The V end lost 1 base, the J end lost 0 bases, and 9 bases lay between the germline ends. This CDR3 is 15 amino acids long. CDR3 residues: CASSQGGVLNTEAFF. Here the CDR3 DNA reads TGCGCCAGCAGCCAAGGAGGGGTTTTGAACACTGAAGCTTTCTTT.

This clonotype was picked up many times. The chain couples TRBV7-2 to TRBJ2-5; D may correspond to TRBD1 or TRBD2 (5 bases each). This CDR3 contains 15 residues. Germline lookup yields CDR1 SGHTA and CDR2 FQGNSA. The ends were cut back, 5 bases at V and 3 bases at J, with 16 bases in the middle. CDR3 sequence: CASSPGSGTEETQYF. CDR3 DNA: TGTGCCAGCAGCCCCGGGTCAGGGACGGAAGAGACCCAGTACTTC.

This clonotype was picked up many times. The chain has TRBV5-4 and TRBJ2-7; D possibly corresponds to TRBD1 (6 bases). The V and J ends lost 3 bases and 3 bases respectively, with 19 bases between them. The V gene's germline CDR1 is SGHNT and CDR2 YYREEE (reference sequence). CDR3 length equals 16 residues. The CDR3 loop is CASSSPTGPGIYEQYF. CDR3 nucleotides: TGTGCCAGCAGCTCCCCTACAGGGCCGGGGATCTACGAGCAGTACTTC.

The chain links TRBV27 to TRBJ2-1, with D perhaps matching TRBD2 (6 bases). The CDR3 is 15 amino acids. Germline V gene data show CDR1 as MNHEY and CDR2 as SMNVEV (reference sequence). The ends were cut back, 6 bases at V and 6 bases at J, with 18 bases in the middle. This CDR3 reads CASSSTPGVGNEQFF. In DNA form, the CDR3 reads TGTGCCAGCAGCTCGACCCCGGGAGTTGGCAATGAGCAGTTCTTC.

This clonotype was found many times. The J gene is TRBJ1-5, the V gene TRBV27; D is possibly TRBD1 (6 bases). V lost 6 bases, J lost 4 bases, and 16 bases lay in between. The germline V gene encodes CDR1 MNHEY and CDR2 SMNVEV (reference sequence). CDR3 length: 15 residues. The CDR3 protein is CASRPIQGGNQPQHF. Written as DNA, the CDR3 is TGTGCCAGCAGGCCGATACAGGGAGGAAATCAGCCCCAGCATTTT.

This clonotype was counted only a few times. The chain recombines TRBV20-1 with TRBJ2-3; 9 bases map to TRBD1. CDR1 is DFQATT, CDR2 SNEGSKA, per germline (reference sequence). The trim removed 3 bases at V and 2 bases at J, leaving 6 bases unmatched. The CDR3 covers 15 residues. The CDR3 spells CSARRTGGNTDTQYF. In DNA form, the CDR3 reads TGCAGTGCTAGGCGAACAGGGGGCAACACAGATACGCAGTATTTT.

Here the CDR3 reads CASSLGGTNQPQHF. The CDR3 DNA sequence: TGTGCCAGCAGTTTAGGGGGGACAAATCAGCCCCAGCATTTT. The chain couples TRBV28 to TRBJ1-5; TRBD1 is a possible D gene (6 bases). Per germline, CDR1 MDHEN and CDR2 SYDVKM. The CDR3 spans 14 residues. V gave up 2 bases and J gave up 4 bases, with 9 bases separating them.

CDR3 sequence (DNA): TGCAGCGCACCGGGACAGAACACCGGGGAGCTGTTTTTT. It translates to CSAPGQNTGELFF. This chain joins TRBV29-1 and TRBJ2-2, with a possible D match to TRBD1 (6 bases). Germline V gene data show CDR1 as SQVTM and CDR2 as ANQGSEA. V shed 7 bases and J shed 1 base, with 10 bases lying between them. The CDR3 consists of 13 residues.

The chain employs TRBV6-5 and TRBJ2-3; D gene unclear. The CDR3 is 14 amino acids. CDR1 and CDR2 from the germline V gene are MNHEY and SVGAGI. V lost 10 bases, J lost 2 bases, and 16 bases lay in between. The CDR3 region has the DNA TGTGCCACCAGAGACCGAGAAACCACAGATACGCAGTATTTT. It codes for CATRDRETTDTQYF.

This clonotype was seen ten or more times. The V and J genes are TRBV7-8 and TRBJ2-4; the D is unclear. The germline V and J ends were trimmed by 2 bases and 11 bases, with 19 bases remaining between them. CDR3 length equals 15 residues. Germline CDR1 reads SGHVS; CDR2 reads FQNEAQ. As DNA, the CDR3 is TGTGCCAGCAGCTTAAGTCAGTCTACATATGACCTTCAGTACTTC. As protein: CASSLSQSTYDLQYF.

V is TRBV6-1 and J is TRBJ2-1; 11 bases match TRBD2. Germline V gene lookup returns CDR1 MNHNS and CDR2 SASEGT. The CDR3 covers 16 residues. Losses at the gene ends were 7 bases for V and 2 bases for J; bases not matched to a gene: 7. DNA for the CDR3: TGTGCCAGCAAAACTAGCGGGAGAACCCCCTACAATGAGCAGTTCTTC. Its translation: CASKTSGRTPYNEQFF.

This clonotype has just a few counts. The CDR3 bases are TGTGCCAGCAGTTTGTACAGTGGCTACACCTTC. Translation: CASSLYSGYTF. V usage is TRBV28 and J usage is TRBJ1-2; unclear D gene. In germline, CDR1 is MDHEN, CDR2 SYDVKM. V was shortened by 3 bases and J by 7 bases, with 6 bases between the two germline ends. The CDR3 runs 11 residues.

In this sample, this clonotype turned up a few times. The chain is built from TRBV28 and TRBJ2-1; D is possibly TRBD1 (6 bases). The CDR3 is 13 residues long. V was pared by 8 bases and J by 4 bases, with 12 bases between. CDR1 is MDHEN and CDR2 is SYDVKM in the germline V gene. The CDR3 coding sequence is TGTGCCAGCTGGGGGCGGATTTACAATGAGCAGTTCTTC. Its protein is CASWGRIYNEQFF.

The chain uses TRBV20-1 and TRBJ1-5; D is ambiguous. The germline V gene has CDR1 DFQATT and CDR2 SNEGSKA (reference sequence). Trimming removed 5 bases at V and 6 bases at J, with 11 bases between. This CDR3 comprises 12 residues. The CDR3 nucleotides are TGCAGTGCTTATGGAGTGGGTCAGCCCCAGCATTTT. Amino acids: CSAYGVGQPQHF.

The chain combines TRBV12-3 or TRBV12-4 with TRBJ2-5; D is possibly TRBD1 (5 bases). V was pared by 3 bases and J by 4 bases, with 12 bases between. The CDR3 consists of 14 residues. This chain's CDR3 is CASSLMQGGETQYF. DNA of the CDR3: TGTGCCAGCAGTTTGATGCAGGGCGGAGAGACCCAGTACTTC.

CDR3 nucleotide sequence: TGTGCCAGCAGCCCCTCCCTGACGACAGATACGCAGTATTTT. Amino acids: CASSPSLTTDTQYF. This rearrangement joins TRBV7-8 to TRBJ2-3, with D uncertain. Germline V gives CDR1 SGHVS, CDR2 FQNEAQ. The length of the CDR3 is 14 residues. V was cut by 5 bases and J by 3 bases, with 12 bases left in between.

This clonotype has more than one count but fewer than ten. This chain uses TRBV19 with TRBJ2-3; tentatively, D is TRBD2 (6 bases). The CDR3 loop spans 15 amino acids. Germline V lookup: CDR1 LNHDA, CDR2 SQIVND (reference sequence). Trimming stripped 6 bases from V and 3 bases from J, with 16 bases between. Written as DNA, the CDR3 is TGTGCCAGTAGCCCACTCGGGAGTGAAACAGATACGCAGTATTTT. Amino acid sequence: CASSPLGSETDTQYF.

This chain joins TRBV24-1 and TRBJ2-7, with D possibly matching TRBD1 (5 bases). Trimming removed 5 bases from V and 2 bases from J, with 15 bases in between. CDR3 length: 15 residues. From germline, CDR1 is KGHDR and CDR2 SFDVKD. For the CDR3, the DNA is TGTGCCACCAGTGCCGCTACAGGAGATCCCTACGAGCAGTACTTC. This encodes CATSAATGDPYEQYF.

This clonotype was recorded many times. The chain combines TRBV7-2 with TRBJ2-5; D is unclear. CDR3 length: 11 residues. CDR1 and CDR2 (germline): SGHTA, FQGNSA. V was clipped by 6 bases and J by 4 bases, with 6 bases between them. The CDR3 sequence: CASRLAETQYF. The CDR3 DNA is TGTGCCAGCAGGCTCGCAGAGACCCAGTACTTC.

This clonotype was detected ten times or more. The chain is built from TRBV7-2 and TRBJ2-3; no firm D call. Trimming removed 1 base from V and 5 bases from J, with 7 bases in between. Germline assignment: CDR1 SGHTA and CDR2 FQGNSA. CDR3 length: 13 amino acids. CDR3 DNA: TGTGCCAGCAGCTTAGTCTGGCAAGATACGCAGTATTTT. As protein: CASSLVWQDTQYF.

This chain connects TRBV7-9 to TRBJ1-1; a possible D gene is TRBD1 (5 bases). CDR1 and CDR2 from the germline V gene are SEHNR and FQNEAQ (reference sequence). Trimming left V 1 base short and J 3 bases short, with 9 bases between. The length of the CDR3 is 14 residues. CDR3 bases: TGTGCCAGCAGCTTAGTGGGGGGATACACTGAAGCTTTCTTT. Amino acids: CASSLVGGYTEAFF. Full variable domain (missing parts from reference TRBV7-9 and TRBJ1-1): DTGVSQNPRHKITKRGQNVTFRCDPISEHNRLYWYRQTLGQGPEFLTYFQNEAQLEKSRLLSDRFSAERPKGSFSTLEIQRTEQGDSAMYLCASSLVGGYTEAFFGQGTRLTVV.

This chain joins TRBV10-3 and TRBJ2-3; D is unresolved. This CDR3 region has 12 residues. The V gene lost 6 bases and the J gene lost 4 bases, with 8 bases spanning the gap. The germline gives CDR1 ENHRY, CDR2 SYGVKD. CDR3 protein: CAISPEADTQYF. CDR3 bases: TGTGCCATCAGCCCCGAGGCAGATACGCAGTATTTT.

This clonotype was seen more than once but under ten times. The V gene is TRBV27, the J gene TRBJ2-3; 8 bases match TRBD2. Germline V gene lookup returns CDR1 MNHEY and CDR2 SMNVEV (reference sequence). The CDR3 length is 15 residues. With 1 base clipped from V and 4 bases from J, the junction kept 4 bases outside the gene matches. CDR3 sequence reads: CASSLFAGGSDTQYF. In DNA, the CDR3 is TGTGCCAGCAGTTTATTTGCGGGAGGATCAGATACGCAGTATTTT.

This clonotype was observed a handful of times. V is TRBV7-9 and J is TRBJ2-2; the D gene is possibly TRBD1 (5 bases). V was pared by 7 bases and J by 4 bases, with 22 bases between. This CDR3 contains 17 residues. Germline V CDR1 and CDR2: SEHNR, FQNEAQ (reference sequence). The CDR3 loop reads CASTPEGVKAGTGELFF. The CDR3, as DNA: TGTGCCAGCACCCCCGAAGGGGTTAAGGCCGGCACCGGGGAGCTGTTTTTT.

The V gene is TRBV6-6, the J gene TRBJ1-4; no clear D. Germline V gene sequence: CDR1 MNHNY, CDR2 SVGAGI (reference sequence). Trimming removed 2 bases at V and 1 base at J, with 8 bases between. The CDR3 sequence is 15 residues long. Here the CDR3 DNA reads TGTGCCAGCAGTTACCGTCCGGGAACTAATGAAAAACTGTTTTTT. This sequence encodes CASSYRPGTNEKLFF.